The 4 T cell receptor beta chains listed next were all sequenced from one sample in a study of cytomegalovirus exposure and HLA in healthy donors. Primers: 60 Vbeta forward and 13 Jbeta reverse. Repertoires were generated with immunoSEQ multiplex PCR, while TCRdb's copy carries only in-frame clones and drops some. The sample shows around 130,000 clones, about 80% of them seen only once. What was sequenced was PBMCs. The receptors shown here come from a man aged 30-40 years in good health and CMV-seronegative.

The gene calls are TRBV11-2 and TRBJ1-2, with unresolved D. There are 13 residues in the CDR3. Germline V lookup: CDR1 SGHAT, CDR2 FQNNGV. V gave up 2 bases and J gave up 8 bases, with 12 bases separating them. This CDR3 reads CASSLSDSHGYTF. The CDR3 bases are TGTGCCAGCAGCTTATCAGACTCTCACGGCTACACCTTC.

This chain joins TRBV4-1 and TRBJ2-1, with TRBD2 identical over 8 bases. The CDR3 is 15 amino acids. CDR1 MGHRA and CDR2 YSYEKL come from the germline V gene. V lost 4 bases, J lost 2 bases, and 4 bases stayed unmatched. The CDR3 region has the DNA TGCGCCAGCAGCCCATATAGCGGGGCCTACAATGAGCAGTTCTTC. Amino acids: CASSPYSGAYNEQFF.

This clone was seen a single time. This sequence joins TRBV5-1 and TRBJ2-5; D perhaps matches TRBD2 (6 bases). CDR1 and CDR2 (germline): SGHRS, YFSETQ. CDR3 size: 14 residues. Trimming took 5 bases from V and 3 from J, leaving 14 bases between them. The DNA of the CDR3 is TGCGCCAGCAGACGGGCTAGCGTAGAAGAGACCCAGTACTTC. Its translation is CASRRASVEETQYF.

J is TRBJ1-4 and V is TRBV4-1; 8 bases fit TRBD1. Germline assignment: CDR1 MGHRA and CDR2 YSYEKL. V gave up 4 bases and J gave up 7 bases; unmatched junction bases: 8. The CDR3 covers 15 residues. The DNA of the CDR3 is TGCGCCAGCAGCCGAGGACAGGGAGAGAGTGAAAAACTGTTTTTT. Translation gives CASSRGQGESEKLFF.